Below are 32 T cell receptor beta chains sequenced from a single sample in a study of regulatory T cells in long-lasting Graves disease. Researchers made TCR beta libraries by using iRepertoire HTBI primers and running Arm-PCR on CDR3 regions. TCRdb analysed the multiplex PCR reads with MiXCR anew, one entry per CDR3 protein. The sample has almost 350,000 distinct CDR3 sequences; 15% to 20% are singletons. Time point in this sample: persistent/refractory GD, antithyroid drugs over 5 years with positive TRAb. The TCR library used RNA extracted from PBMCs. This specimen consisted of peripheral blood mononuclear cells (PBMCs), obtained when the disease was refractory, from a patient treated with antithyroid drugs. The receptor set was obtained from a female donor with Graves disease.

This clonotype was found many times. V is TRBV20-1 and J is TRBJ2-7; TRBD2 matches at 7 bases. The germline V gene encodes CDR1 DFQATT and CDR2 SNEGSKA (reference sequence). With V trimmed by 5 bases and J by 7 bases, 8 bases remained unmatched. There are 12 residues in the CDR3. The CDR3 DNA reads as TGCAGTGCTGCCCGACTAGCTTATGAGCAGTACTTC. Translating it yields CSAARLAYEQYF.

For this clonotype: A clone one base away is much larger, so this may be a read error. The rearrangement links TRBV10-3 to TRBJ1-1; D not certain. Germline-derived CDR1 and CDR2 are ENHRY and SYGVKD. The CDR3 sequence is 14 residues long. The ends were cut back, 6 bases at V and 1 base at J, with 12 bases in the middle. Here the CDR3 reads CAIRTVATNTEAFF. DNA for the CDR3: TGTGCCATCAGAACGGTAGCTACGAACACTGAAGCTTTCTTT.

The sample holds many counts of this clonotype. This chain links TRBV6-1 with TRBJ2-7; D might be TRBD2 (5 bases). The V gene's germline CDR1 is MNHNS and CDR2 SASEGT. This CDR3 comprises 13 residues. Trimming took off 10 bases at V and 0 bases at J, with 13 bases between the two ends. The CDR3 DNA reads TGTGCCACCCGGGAAGGGTCCTCCTACGAGCAGTACTTC. Translated: CATREGSSYEQYF.

The chain uses TRBV7-2 and TRBJ2-1; the D is unclear. The germline gives CDR1 SGHTA, CDR2 FQGNSA. The CDR3 sequence is 15 residues long. V was trimmed by 4 bases and J by 6 bases, leaving 16 bases between them. CDR3 coding DNA: TGTGCCAGCAGCTCCCATCCTAGGTTAGGCAATGAGCAGTTCTTC. Translated: CASSSHPRLGNEQFF.

This clonotype was seen more than once but under ten times. The chain links TRBV12-5 to TRBJ2-2; the D call may be TRBD1 or TRBD2 (5 bases each). Germline CDR1 and CDR2: LGHNT and FRNRAP. This CDR3 has 13 residues. V dropped 6 bases and J dropped 8 bases, with 13 bases sitting between them. CDR3 region: CASGYRTEGELFF. CDR3 sequence (DNA): TGTGCTAGTGGATACAGGACTGAGGGGGAGCTGTTTTTT.

As to this clonotype: A far larger clone is only one base removed, so a read error is likely. The genes are TRBV7-9 and TRBJ1-1; D may be TRBD1 (5 bases). V was pared by 1 base and J by 0 bases, with 12 bases between. Looked up from germline, CDR1 is SEHNR and CDR2 is FQNEAQ (reference sequence). The CDR3 loop spans 16 amino acids. The CDR3 DNA sequence: TGTGCCAGCAGCTTAGGGGGGAGCGGCATGAACACTGAAGCTTTCTTT. Its protein product is CASSLGGSGMNTEAFF.

This clonotype was picked up many times. The CDR3 DNA reads as TGTGCCAGCAGGCAGCCACCGGACCAGCCCCAGCATTTT. Protein: CASRQPPDQPQHF. V usage is TRBV6-1 and J usage is TRBJ1-5; no reliable D call. This CDR3 is built from 13 residues. Germline V gene sequence: CDR1 MNHNS, CDR2 SASEGT. V lost 6 bases to trimming and J lost 7 bases, with 13 bases between them.

CDR3 nucleotide sequence: TGTGCCATCAGTGAGTCTGCAGGGGGCGGTATCCCCCAGCATTTT. It is translated as CAISESAGGGIPQHF. J is TRBJ1-5 and V is TRBV10-3, with 8 bases fitting TRBD1. The CDR3 has 15 amino acids. Germline V lookup: CDR1 ENHRY, CDR2 SYGVKD. V dropped 0 bases and J dropped 10; count of bases not matched to a gene: 8.

This clonotype showed up many times. The chain employs TRBV6-1 and TRBJ1-2; 7 nucleotides agree with TRBD1. V shed 6 bases, J shed 7 bases, and the junction held 8 bases outside the gene matches. The CDR3 is 13 amino acids. Germline V gene lookup returns CDR1 MNHNS and CDR2 SASEGT. The DNA for the CDR3 is TGTGCCAGCAGAAACAGGGGAAGACGTGGCTACACCTTC. Amino acids: CASRNRGRRGYTF.

V usage is TRBV5-6 and J usage is TRBJ1-1; no definite D call. The V end lost 2 bases, the J end lost 3 bases, and 8 bases lay between the germline ends. The CDR3 extends over 13 amino acids. Germline V gives CDR1 SGHDT, CDR2 YYEEEE. This CDR3 is CASSLTTDTEAFF. Written as DNA, the CDR3 is TGTGCCAGCAGCTTAACGACGGACACTGAAGCTTTCTTT.

The chain recombines TRBV7-8 with TRBJ1-2, with a weak D call TRBD1 (5 bases). V lost 1 base, J lost 0 bases, and 12 bases lay in between. The germline V gene encodes CDR1 SGHVS and CDR2 FQNEAQ. The CDR3 has 16 amino acids. Here the CDR3 DNA reads TGTGCCAGCAGCTTAGGGGGCCCCGCCGCTAACTATGGCTACACCTTC. Protein: CASSLGGPAANYGYTF.

In its sample, this clonotype was seen many times. The genes are TRBV3-1 and TRBJ2-5; D may correspond to TRBD1 or TRBD2 (5 bases each). CDR1 and CDR2 (germline): LGHDT, YNNKEL (reference sequence). The CDR3 runs to 14 residues. V dropped 3 bases and J dropped 2 bases, with 10 bases sitting between them. CDR3 region: CASSHLGEQETQYF. CDR3 bases: TGTGCCAGCAGCCACCTGGGGGAACAAGAGACCCAGTACTTC.

The V gene is TRBV28, the J gene TRBJ1-3; 7 nucleotides match TRBD1. Germline CDR1 is MDHEN and CDR2 is SYDVKM. This CDR3 region has 14 residues. The V and J ends lost 5 bases and 2 bases, in that order; junction bases with no gene match: 3. CDR3 sequence (DNA): TGTGCCAGCAGTGAAACAGGGGCTGGAAACACCATATATTTT. Its translation is CASSETGAGNTIYF.

The chain couples TRBV12-5 to TRBJ2-5, with 8 bases that match TRBD1. CDR1 is LGHNT, CDR2 FRNRAP, per germline. This CDR3 region has 14 residues. Losses at the gene ends were 6 bases for V and 0 bases for J; bases not matched to a gene: 3. The chain's CDR3 is CASGGDRYQETQYF. As DNA, the CDR3 is TGTGCTAGTGGGGGGGACAGGTACCAAGAGACCCAGTACTTC.

This clonotype was seen many times. The CDR3 loop reads CASSQGQFSNQPQHF. The CDR3 DNA reads as TGTGCCAGCAGCCAAGGACAGTTTAGCAATCAGCCCCAGCATTTT. The chain carries TRBV3-1 and TRBJ1-5, with a tentative D call TRBD1 (5 bases). Germline CDR1 LGHDT, CDR2 YNNKEL (reference sequence). Trimming stripped 1 base from V and 0 bases from J, with 7 bases between. The CDR3 extends over 15 amino acids.

The sample holds one count of this clonotype. Being one base from a much bigger clone, this may be a read error. CDR3 residues: CATSDFRQITGELVF. The CDR3 DNA sequence: TGTGCCACCAGTGATTTCCGGCAGATCACCGGGGAGCTGGTTTTT. The chain combines TRBV24-1 with TRBJ2-2; TRBD2 might be the D (5 bases). The CDR3 consists of 15 residues. Germline V gene lookup returns CDR1 KGHDR and CDR2 SFDVKD.

The gene calls are TRBV5-8 and TRBJ1-5; perhaps TRBD1 as D (6 bases). CDR3 length equals 15 residues. CDR1 SGHTS and CDR2 YDEGEE come from the germline V gene. Trimming took off 5 bases at V and 3 bases at J, with 15 bases between the two ends. The CDR3 DNA reads TGTGCCAGCAGGTCCGGGACATGGGACAATCAGCCCCAGCATTTT. It encodes CASRSGTWDNQPQHF.

This clonotype appeared many times. The chain uses TRBV6-5 and TRBJ1-2, with no clear D. The length of the CDR3 is 13 residues. V lost 0 bases to trimming and J lost 5 bases, with 7 bases between them. CDR1 is MNHEY, CDR2 SVGAGI, per germline. CDR3 sequence: CASSYSSSYGYTF. Here the CDR3 DNA reads TGTGCCAGCAGTTACTCGAGTTCGTATGGCTACACCTTC.

Regarding this clonotype: The conserved final phenylalanine or tryptophan is absent from the CDR3, which likely points to a read error. CDR3 amino acids: CASSQVRVPGQVPSDYGYTL. The CDR3 DNA reads TGCGCCAGCAGCCAAGTCCGAGTACCGGGACAGGTCCCTTCTGACTATGGCTACACCCTC. This chain connects TRBV4-3 to TRBJ1-2, with 8 nucleotides matching TRBD1. CDR3 length: 20 amino acids. Germline CDR1 is LGHNA and CDR2 is YSLEER. Trimming took 1 base from V and 3 from J; bases not matched to a gene: 19.

This clonotype was recorded at least ten times. This chain uses TRBV3-1 with TRBJ2-5; the D is unclear. Trimming took off 1 base at V and 3 bases at J, with 6 bases between the two ends. The germline V gene encodes CDR1 LGHDT and CDR2 YNNKEL (reference sequence). CDR3 size: 13 residues. The CDR3 here is CASSQVLEETQYF. CDR3 DNA sequence: TGTGCCAGCAGCCAAGTTTTGGAAGAGACCCAGTACTTC.

This clonotype showed up just a few times. V and J are TRBV12-3 or TRBV12-4 and TRBJ1-1, with D maybe TRBD1 (6 bases). Trimming took off 3 bases at V and 8 bases at J, with 13 bases between the two ends. The CDR3 consists of 13 residues. The CDR3 DNA follows: TGTGCCAGCAGTTTTGGGGGGGGGCGCGAAGCTTTCTTT. Amino acids: CASSFGGGREAFF.

This clonotype was observed at least ten times. One end of the junction does not line up with germline, which may come from a read error. The genes are TRBV12-3 or TRBV12-4 and TRBJ2-3, with D unclear. The CDR3 totals 13 residues. Here the CDR3 reads CASSLGRTDTQYF. CDR3 DNA sequence: TGTGCCAGCAGCTTAGGTCGGACAGATACGCAGTATTTT.

This clonotype was seen at least ten times. The gene calls are TRBV30 and TRBJ1-4, with D perhaps TRBD1 (6 bases). Germline CDR1 is GTSNPN and CDR2 is SVGIG (reference sequence). Trimming stripped 1 base from V and 8 bases from J, with 17 bases between. This CDR3 is built from 15 residues. The CDR3, as DNA: TGTGCCTGGAGTGCGTACCAGGGGATGTGGGAAAAACTGTTTTTT. This gives the protein CAWSAYQGMWEKLFF.

This clonotype was recorded at least ten times. The chain carries TRBV2 and TRBJ1-2; D remains ambiguous. The V and J ends lost 5 bases and 6 bases respectively, with 13 bases between them. CDR3 length equals 13 residues. Germline lookup yields CDR1 SNHLY and CDR2 FYNNEI. CDR3 DNA sequence: TGTGCCAGCAGTCCTAACGATTTTGATGGCTACACCTTC. Its translation is CASSPNDFDGYTF.

This clonotype was picked up many times. This rearrangement joins TRBV12-3 or TRBV12-4 to TRBJ1-3; D is unclear. V dropped 2 bases and J dropped 14 bases, with 10 bases sitting between them. The CDR3 runs to 11 residues. The CDR3, as DNA: TGTGCCAGCAGTTTATATGGAGACTTATATTTT. This encodes CASSLYGDLYF.

The V and J genes are TRBV7-3 and TRBJ1-1, with D maybe TRBD1 (5 bases). This CDR3 is built from 13 residues. Trimming shortened V by 9 bases and J by 6 bases, and 17 bases separated the two germline ends. Germline CDR1 reads SGHTA; CDR2 reads FQGTGA. The CDR3 nucleotides are TGTGCCAGTTCGTGGAGGGGCGCTTCTGAAGCTTTCTTT. The encoded protein is CASSWRGASEAFF.

This clonotype showed up just a few times. J is TRBJ2-2 and V is TRBV12-3 or TRBV12-4; 8 bases map to TRBD1. The CDR3 extends over 15 amino acids. The junction had 9 bases not matched to a gene; V was cut back by 6 bases and J by 6 bases. The CDR3 DNA is TGTGCCAGCAGACCGGGACAGGTTATAGCCGGGGAGCTGTTTTTT. This gives the protein CASRPGQVIAGELFF.

This clonotype showed up just a few times. V gene TRBV20-1 combines with J gene TRBJ2-2; 12 bases are a match to TRBD2. Germline CDR1 is DFQATT and CDR2 is SNEGSKA (reference sequence). The CDR3 runs 15 residues. V lost 2 bases to trimming and J lost 7 bases; unmatched junction nucleotides: 5. For the CDR3, the DNA is TGCAGTGCTAGAAGACTAGCGGGAGCGTACGGGGAGCTGTTTTTT. Its protein is CSARRLAGAYGELFF.

The J gene is TRBJ1-3, the V gene TRBV7-2; D is unclear. V lost 3 bases and J 0 bases, leaving 12 bases between the germline ends. In germline, CDR1 is SGHTA, CDR2 FQGNSA. The CDR3 loop spans 16 amino acids. CDR3 sequence (DNA): TGTGCCAGCAGCTTTCCAATTAGGGCCTCTGGAAACACCATATATTTT. This translates into CASSFPIRASGNTIYF.

The rearrangement links TRBV5-1 to TRBJ2-7; weak D call: TRBD2 (7 bases). The V end lost 0 bases, the J end lost 5 bases, and 15 bases lay between the germline ends. Germline-derived CDR1 and CDR2 are SGHRS and YFSETQ. The CDR3 loop spans 15 amino acids. The CDR3 reads CASSLAEGGTNEQYF. As DNA, the CDR3 is TGCGCCAGCAGCTTGGCGGAGGGGGGGACTAACGAGCAGTACTTC. The complete variable domain, with remaining parts taken from reference TRBV5-1 and TRBJ2-7, reads KAGVTQTPRYLIKTRGQQVTLSCSPISGHRSVSWYQQTPGQGLQFLFEYFSETQRNKGNFPGRFSGRQFSNSRSEMNVSTLELGDSALYLCASSLAEGGTNEQYFGPGTRLTVT.

This clonotype was counted a few times. The V call is TRBV12-3 or TRBV12-4, the J call TRBJ2-1; D gene ambiguous. The CDR3 consists of 15 residues. V was cut by 4 bases and J by 1 base, with 11 bases left in between. CDR3 amino acids: CASSYWTLSYNEQFF. CDR3 in DNA: TGTGCCAGCAGTTATTGGACGCTTTCCTACAATGAGCAGTTCTTC.

This clonotype was picked up many times. The V gene is TRBV6-2 or TRBV6-3, the J gene TRBJ2-7; 10 bases match TRBD1. This CDR3 spans 14 amino acids. V was pared by 3 bases and J by 4 bases, with 3 bases of the junction left unmatched. Germline CDR1 is MNHEY and CDR2 is SVGEGT. As DNA, the CDR3 is TGTGCCAGCAGTTATGGACAGGGGGATTACGAGCAGTACTTC. Protein sequence: CASSYGQGDYEQYF.